The 16 T cell receptor beta chains given below trace back to one sample, sequenced in a study of cytomegalovirus exposure and HLA in healthy donors. PCR employed 60 Vbeta and 13 Jbeta primers. The assay was immunoSEQ multiplex PCR, and TCRdb's table has in-frame clones only and misses some. The sample contains 100,000 to 150,000 clones, under 20% of which appear only once. The sample was PBMCs. These receptors were taken from a female donor in good health and CMV-seropositive.

This clone showed up just a few times. The gene calls are TRBV9 and TRBJ1-5, with D tentatively TRBD1 (6 bases). V was trimmed by 4 bases and J by 5 bases, leaving 16 bases between them. The CDR3 has 15 amino acids. CDR1 is SGDLS and CDR2 is YYNGEE in the germline V gene. CDR3 region: CASSREVGGHQPQHF. As DNA, the CDR3 is TGTGCCAGCAGCAGAGAAGTGGGGGGGCATCAGCCCCAGCATTTT. Full variable domain (missing parts from reference TRBV9 and TRBJ1-5): DSGVTQTPKHLITATGQRVTLRCSPRSGDLSVYWYQQSLDQGLQFLIQYYNGEERAKGNILERFSAQQFPDLHSELNLSSLELGDSALYFCASSREVGGHQPQHFGDGTRLSIL.

This clone showed up many times. CDR3 nucleotide sequence: TGTGCCAGCAGCCTTCGGTACAATGAGCAGTTCTTC. Translated, it gives CASSLRYNEQFF. V usage is TRBV4-2 and J usage is TRBJ2-1; D remains ambiguous. V gave up 4 bases and J gave up 4 bases, with 5 bases separating them. Germline V lookup: CDR1 LGHNA, CDR2 YNFKEQ. This CDR3 has 12 amino acids.

The rearrangement uses TRBV29-1 and TRBJ2-7; D ambiguous. CDR3 length: 11 residues. The germline gives CDR1 SQVTM, CDR2 ANQGSEA. Trimming removed 8 bases at V and 7 bases at J, with 15 bases between. CDR3 coding DNA: TGCAGCATTCGACTCCTCGGAGAGCAGTACTTC. It translates to CSIRLLGEQYF.

This chain joins TRBV19 and TRBJ1-4; possibly TRBD1 for D (6 bases). The CDR3 loop spans 15 amino acids. Germline V gives CDR1 LNHDA, CDR2 SQIVND (reference sequence). V was cut by 6 bases and J by 0 bases, with 11 bases left in between. CDR3 region: CASSDRDTTNEKLFF. The DNA of the CDR3 is TGTGCCAGTAGCGACCGGGACACAACTAATGAAAAACTGTTTTTT.

This clone occurred a few times. This chain joins TRBV11-2 and TRBJ2-7, with 8 positions matching TRBD1. The CDR3 runs to 15 residues. Germline V gives CDR1 SGHAT, CDR2 FQNNGV. V lost 1 base to trimming and J lost 7 bases; unmatched junction nucleotides: 9. Here the CDR3 reads CASSLVGTGRSEQYF. CDR3 DNA: TGTGCCAGCAGCTTAGTCGGGACAGGTCGGAGTGAGCAGTACTTC.

In this sample, this clone turned up a few times. The chain has TRBV7-2 and TRBJ2-1; 8 bases map to TRBD2. The CDR3 covers 15 residues. CDR1 is SGHTA and CDR2 is FQGNSA in the germline V gene. Germline trimming cut 1 base from V and 5 bases from J; bases unmatched to any gene: 4. The CDR3 region has the DNA TGTGCCAGCAGCTTAGTACGACTAGCGAACAATGAGCAGTTCTTC. Its protein is CASSLVRLANNEQFF.

This clone was found a few times. The chain employs TRBV5-4 and TRBJ2-5; D is unresolved. The CDR3 runs 13 residues. Trimming cost V 1 base and J 0 bases, with 4 bases left between them. Looked up from germline, CDR1 is SGHNT and CDR2 is YYREEE (reference sequence). The CDR3 sequence: CASSLTYQETQYF. The CDR3, as DNA: TGTGCCAGCAGCTTGACTTACCAAGAGACCCAGTACTTC.

V gene TRBV10-2 combines with J gene TRBJ1-2; D is uncertain. The ends were cut back, 0 bases at V and 7 bases at J, with 15 bases in the middle. The CDR3 length is 15 residues. The germline V gene encodes CDR1 WSHSY and CDR2 SAAADI. The CDR3 region has the DNA TGCGCCAGCAGTGAGTCGATAGCACCACTCCTTGGCTACACCTTC. Its translation: CASSESIAPLLGYTF.

This clone has more than one count but fewer than ten. The chain is built from TRBV5-1 and TRBJ1-1, with 9 bases aligning to TRBD1. The CDR3 sequence is 15 residues long. J was trimmed by 6 bases and V by 3 bases; bases with no gene match: 9. Germline V gives CDR1 SGHRS, CDR2 YFSETQ. CDR3 region: CASSSSNRGLSEAFF. CDR3 DNA sequence: TGCGCCAGCAGCTCTAGTAACAGGGGGCTCTCTGAAGCTTTCTTT.

In this sample, this clone turned up a few times. The rearrangement links TRBV5-1 to TRBJ2-5; 9 bases agree with TRBD2. CDR1 and CDR2 from the germline V gene are SGHRS and YFSETQ. V trimming: 6 bases; J trimming: 2 bases; junction bases outside the gene matches: 17. CDR3 size: 18 residues. CDR3 bases: TGCGCCAGCAAACCAGGGGATAGCGGGAGAGGATCACAAGAGACCCAGTACTTC. Protein product: CASKPGDSGRGSQETQYF.

This rearrangement joins TRBV5-1 to TRBJ2-1; 7 bases map to TRBD2. Germline CDR1 reads SGHRS; CDR2 reads YFSETQ. After removal of 3 bases from V and 7 bases from J, the junction contained 16 bases not matched to a gene. The CDR3 sequence is 17 residues long. The CDR3 loop is CASSSQGSTGGSNEQFF. The CDR3 coding sequence is TGCGCCAGCAGCTCCCAGGGTTCTACGGGAGGAAGTAATGAGCAGTTCTTC.

The genes are TRBV4-2 and TRBJ2-5; 7 bases are shared with TRBD2. The V and J ends lost 3 bases and 1 base, in that order; junction bases with no gene match: 8. Germline lookup yields CDR1 LGHNA and CDR2 YNFKEQ. This CDR3 spans 16 amino acids. CDR3 residues: CASSQGLADLQETQYF. The CDR3 region has the DNA TGTGCCAGCAGCCAGGGGCTAGCGGACCTCCAAGAGACCCAGTACTTC.

This chain links TRBV6-5 with TRBJ2-1; 7 bases align to TRBD1. V lost 2 bases to trimming and J lost 16 bases; unmatched junction nucleotides: 11. CDR3 size: 13 residues. Germline values: CDR1 MNHEY, CDR2 SVGAGI. The CDR3 DNA is TGTGCCAGCAGTTACGACAGGGCAAACCCTCGCTTCTTC. Translation: CASSYDRANPRFF.

In its sample, this clone was seen a few times. This sequence joins TRBV6-5 and TRBJ2-1; 7 nucleotides line up with TRBD2. In germline, CDR1 is MNHEY, CDR2 SVGAGI. This CDR3 has 15 residues. The V gene end was trimmed by 5 bases and the J gene end by 10 bases; junction bases not matched to a gene: 14. CDR3 nucleotides: TGTGCCAGCAGTCTGACTAGCAGCCTTGGGGCCGAGCAGTTCTTC. Translated: CASSLTSSLGAEQFF.

This sequence joins TRBV29-1 and TRBJ1-4; 9 bases map to TRBD1. Germline values: CDR1 SQVTM, CDR2 ANQGSEA. The CDR3 is made up of 15 amino acids. Trimming removed 5 bases from V and 6 bases from J; junction bases left unmatched: 10. The CDR3 DNA reads TGCAGCGTTAAAACAGGGGGCGCTTGGGATGAAAAACTGTTTTTT. Translation: CSVKTGGAWDEKLFF.

The rearrangement links TRBV2 to TRBJ1-5; D gene uncertain. V was shortened by 3 bases and J by 7 bases, with 13 bases between the two germline ends. CDR3 size: 14 residues. Germline-derived CDR1 and CDR2 are SNHLY and FYNNEI. The DNA of the CDR3 is TGTGCCAGCAGTGAGGTCTCGGTTCGCCAGCCCCAGCATTTT. This encodes CASSEVSVRQPQHF.